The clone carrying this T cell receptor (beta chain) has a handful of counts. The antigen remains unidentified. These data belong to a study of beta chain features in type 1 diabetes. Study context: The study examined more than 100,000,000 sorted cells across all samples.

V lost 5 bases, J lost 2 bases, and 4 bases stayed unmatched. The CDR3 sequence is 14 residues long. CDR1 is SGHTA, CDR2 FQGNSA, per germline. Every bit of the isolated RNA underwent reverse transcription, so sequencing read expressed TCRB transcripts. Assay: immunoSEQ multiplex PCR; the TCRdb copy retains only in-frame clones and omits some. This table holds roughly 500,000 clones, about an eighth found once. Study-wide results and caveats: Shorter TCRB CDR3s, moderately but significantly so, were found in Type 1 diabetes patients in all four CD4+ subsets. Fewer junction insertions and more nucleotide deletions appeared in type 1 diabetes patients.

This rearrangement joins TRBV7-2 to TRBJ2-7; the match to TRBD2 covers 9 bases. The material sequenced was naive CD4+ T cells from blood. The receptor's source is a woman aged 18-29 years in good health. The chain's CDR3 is CASSRQRGAYEQYF. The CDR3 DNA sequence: TGTGCCAGCAGCCGTCAGCGGGGGGCCTACGAGCAGTACTTC.